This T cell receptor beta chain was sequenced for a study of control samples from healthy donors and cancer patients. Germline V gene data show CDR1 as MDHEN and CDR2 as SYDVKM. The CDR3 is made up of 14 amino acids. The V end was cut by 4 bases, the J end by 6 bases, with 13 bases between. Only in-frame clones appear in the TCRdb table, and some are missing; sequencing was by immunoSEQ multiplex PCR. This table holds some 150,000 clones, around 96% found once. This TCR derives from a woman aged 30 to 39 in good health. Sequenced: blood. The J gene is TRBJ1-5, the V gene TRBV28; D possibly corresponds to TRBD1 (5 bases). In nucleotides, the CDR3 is TGTGCCAGCAGTTCCGGACACCGCCGTCAGCCCCAGCATTTT. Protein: CASSSGHRRQPQHF. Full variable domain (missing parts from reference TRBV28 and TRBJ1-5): DVKVTQSSRYLVKRTGEKVFLECVQDMDHENMFWYRQDPGLGLRLIYFSYDVKMKEKGDIPEGYSVSREKKERFSLILESASTNQTSMYLCASSSGHRRQPQHFGDGTRLSIL.